These 27 T cell receptor beta chains originate from one sample sequenced in a study of blood T cell repertoires in COVID-19. Repertoires were generated with immunoSEQ multiplex PCR, while TCRdb's copy carries only in-frame clones and drops some. The sample holds 300,000 to 450,000 clones, 81% seen once. The sequencing input was peripheral blood. Receptors originate from a human donor with acute or convalescent COVID-19. The donor label of this sample is uncertain.

The chain uses TRBV3-1 (or the pseudogene TRBV3-2) and TRBJ1-1; TRBD1 might be the D (5 bases). The CDR3 is 15 residues long. Trimming removed 3 bases at V and 0 bases at J, with 11 bases between. Germline loops: CDR1 LGHDT, CDR2 YNNKEL (reference sequence). This CDR3 is CASSHRQPLNTEAFF. CDR3 DNA: TGTGCCAGCAGCCACCGACAGCCTTTGAACACTGAAGCTTTCTTT.

The chain links TRBV2 to TRBJ2-5, with 9 bases that match TRBD1. The V gene end was trimmed by 5 bases and the J gene end by 2 bases; junction bases not matched to a gene: 12. This CDR3 is built from 17 residues. Germline values: CDR1 SNHLY, CDR2 FYNNEI. The CDR3 bases are TGTGCCAGCAGTCACCCAACCGGGACAGGGTCTCAAGAGACCCAGTACTTC. Residues: CASSHPTGTGSQETQYF. Looking up the rest from reference TRBV2 and TRBJ2-5 gives the full variable domain: EPEVTQTPSHQVTQMGQEVILRCVPISNHLYFYWYRQILGQKVEFLVSFYNNEISEKSEIFDDQFSVERPDGSNFTLKIRSTKLEDSAMYFCASSHPTGTGSQETQYFGPGTRLLVL.

This rearrangement joins TRBV11-2 to TRBJ2-5; D is unresolved. V lost 0 bases, J lost 7 bases, and 9 bases lay in between. The length of the CDR3 is 13 residues. Germline V gene lookup returns CDR1 SGHAT and CDR2 FQNNGV. This chain's CDR3 is CASSLDLPGTQYF. In nucleotides, the CDR3 is TGTGCCAGCAGCTTAGACCTCCCCGGGACCCAGTACTTC.

This clone was recorded a few times. The chain joins TRBV6-2 or TRBV6-3 to TRBJ2-1; D perhaps matches TRBD2 (6 bases). V lost 2 bases and J lost 0, with 20 bases in between. The CDR3 has 19 amino acids. The V gene's germline CDR1 is MNHEY and CDR2 SVGEGT. For the CDR3, the DNA is TGTGCCAGCAGTTACGCCGGACTGGGCGGGACCGGCTCCTACAATGAGCAGTTCTTC. This sequence encodes CASSYAGLGGTGSYNEQFF.

The rearrangement links TRBV11-3 to TRBJ2-5, with TRBD2 matching 8 bases. CDR3 length: 17 residues. The germline CDR1 and CDR2 sequences are SGHNT and YENEEA. V gave up 1 base and J gave up 0 bases; unmatched junction bases: 7. The CDR3 nucleotides read TGTGCCAGCAGCTTAGGGAAGACTAGCGTAAACCAAGAGACCCAGTACTTC. This codes for CASSLGKTSVNQETQYF.

This chain uses TRBV4-1 with TRBJ1-5; D is unclear. The CDR3 spans 15 residues. Germline-derived CDR1 and CDR2 are MGHRA and YSYEKL. Trimming left V 0 bases short and J 0 bases short, with 6 bases between. CDR3 DNA: TGCGCCAGCAGCCAAGACAGTTATAGCAATCAGCCCCAGCATTTT. It yields the protein CASSQDSYSNQPQHF.

The chain uses TRBV5-5 and TRBJ2-6, with TRBD1 identical over 9 bases. The CDR3 has 16 residues. V trimming: 3 bases; J trimming: 2 bases; junction bases outside the gene matches: 3. CDR1 SGHKS and CDR2 YYEKEE come from the germline V gene (reference sequence). CDR3 sequence: CASSSRTGAGANVLTF. The CDR3 DNA reads as TGTGCCAGCAGCTCGAGGACAGGGGCTGGGGCCAACGTCCTGACTTTC.

The V call is TRBV7-9, the J call TRBJ1-3, with a weak D call TRBD1 (5 bases). V was trimmed by 4 bases and J by 5 bases, leaving 12 bases between them. In germline, CDR1 is SEHNR, CDR2 FQNEAQ (reference sequence). The CDR3 runs 14 residues. The CDR3 protein is CASSSVRERNTIYF. In DNA form, the CDR3 reads TGTGCCAGCAGCTCTGTCAGGGAAAGAAACACCATATATTTT.

This chain uses TRBV28 with TRBJ2-4; perhaps TRBD1 as D (6 bases). With 6 bases removed from V and 1 base from J, the gap between germline ends came to 13 bases. Germline lookup yields CDR1 MDHEN and CDR2 SYDVKM. The CDR3 extends over 15 amino acids. The CDR3 DNA reads TGTGCCAGCAGGACACCAGGGGAGGCCAAAAACATTCAGTACTTC. It yields the protein CASRTPGEAKNIQYF.

The V gene is TRBV3-1 (or the pseudogene TRBV3-2), the J gene TRBJ2-7; a weak D match, TRBD1 (6 bases). Germline CDR1 LGHDT, CDR2 YNNKEL (reference sequence). Trimming took off 4 bases at V and 4 bases at J, with 11 bases between the two ends. The CDR3 covers 13 residues. The CDR3 DNA is TGTGCCAGCAGCCCCCACAGGGATTACGAGCAGTACTTC. Protein: CASSPHRDYEQYF.

The sample holds a few counts of this clone. The chain uses TRBV29-1 and TRBJ1-2, with no clear D. V was trimmed by 6 bases and J by 2 bases, leaving 10 bases between them. CDR3 size: 12 residues. The germline V gene encodes CDR1 SQVTM and CDR2 ANQGSEA. The CDR3 is CSVENLNYGYTF. In DNA form, the CDR3 reads TGCAGCGTCGAAAACTTAAACTATGGCTACACCTTC.

The J gene is TRBJ1-5, the V gene TRBV7-2; D perhaps matches TRBD1 (5 bases). This CDR3 is built from 15 residues. Germline assignment: CDR1 SGHTA and CDR2 FQGNSA. Trimming took off 4 bases at V and 6 bases at J, with 16 bases between the two ends. This CDR3 is CASSSSWQGIQPQHF. The CDR3 nucleotides are TGTGCCAGCAGCTCCAGCTGGCAGGGTATTCAGCCCCAGCATTTT.

This clone was counted only a few times. The chain couples TRBV2 to TRBJ2-3; 8 nucleotides agree with TRBD2. The length of the CDR3 is 15 residues. The germline V gene encodes CDR1 SNHLY and CDR2 FYNNEI. Trimming at V came to 1 base and at J to 2 bases, leaving 2 bases not matched to a gene. CDR3 DNA: TGTGCCAGCAGTGAAGAACTAGCGGCCACAGATACGCAGTATTTT. It is translated as CASSEELAATDTQYF.

The CDR3: CASSGSAGGPTDEQFF. The CDR3 DNA sequence: TGTGCCAGCAGTGGATCCGCGGGAGGGCCGACCGATGAGCAGTTCTTC. The chain recombines TRBV2 with TRBJ2-1; 9 bases are shared with TRBD2. The junction had 12 bases not matched to a gene; V was cut back by 4 bases and J by 8 bases. CDR3 length equals 16 residues. CDR1 is SNHLY, CDR2 FYNNEI, per germline. Looking up the rest from reference TRBV2 and TRBJ2-1 gives the full variable domain: EPEVTQTPSHQVTQMGQEVILRCVPISNHLYFYWYRQILGQKVEFLVSFYNNEISEKSEIFDDQFSVERPDGSNFTLKIRSTKLEDSAMYFCASSGSAGGPTDEQFFGPGTRLTVL.

This chain uses TRBV11-2 with TRBJ1-1; TRBD1 is a possible D gene (6 bases). V shed 6 bases and J shed 8 bases, with 19 bases lying between them. The CDR3 covers 14 residues. Germline CDR1 is SGHAT and CDR2 is FQNNGV. The CDR3 DNA follows: TGTGCCAGCAGGATAATCCCGGGACAACGAGAAGCTTTCTTT. Residues: CASRIIPGQREAFF. Variable domain in full (rest from reference TRBV11-2 and TRBJ1-1): EAGVAQSPRYKIIEKRQSVAFWCNPISGHATLYWYQQILGQGPKLLIQFQNNGVVDDSQLPKDRFSAERLKGVDSTLKIQPAKLEDSAVYLCASRIIPGQREAFFGQGTRLTVV.

The chain joins TRBV5-1 to TRBJ1-2, with 10 bases that match TRBD1. Germline V gene lookup returns CDR1 SGHRS and CDR2 YFSETQ. After removal of 4 bases from V and 3 bases from J, the junction contained 12 bases not matched to a gene. The CDR3 totals 17 residues. The CDR3 DNA follows: TGCGCCAGCAGCCTACGCCCGACAGGGGGCGCGGACTATGGCTACACCTTC. Protein: CASSLRPTGGADYGYTF.

The chain employs TRBV7-8 and TRBJ1-1; perhaps TRBD1 as D (6 bases). Per germline, CDR1 SGHVS and CDR2 FQNEAQ. The CDR3 runs to 14 residues. V dropped 1 base and J dropped 1 base, with 7 bases sitting between them. The CDR3 protein is CASSLGTANTEAFF. CDR3 in DNA: TGTGCCAGCAGCTTAGGGACAGCGAACACTGAAGCTTTCTTT.

In nucleotides, the CDR3 is TGTGCCACCAGCAGAGATTCCCCAACTAGCGGTATTTACAATGAGCAGTTCTTC. Translating gives CATSRDSPTSGIYNEQFF. The gene calls are TRBV15 and TRBJ2-1, with 8 bases aligning to TRBD2. The CDR3 covers 18 residues. Unmatched junction bases numbered 11, after V lost 0 bases and J lost 4 bases. Germline values: CDR1 LNHNV, CDR2 YYDKDF (reference sequence).

The chain carries TRBV7-9 and TRBJ2-3; 9 bases agree with TRBD2. The CDR3 sequence is 12 residues long. Germline assignment: CDR1 SEHNR and CDR2 FQNEAQ (reference sequence). Trimming cost V 8 bases and J 6 bases; bases outside gene matches: 3. CDR3 nucleotides: TGTGCCAGCGCGGGAGGGCCTGATACGCAGTATTTT. This sequence encodes CASAGGPDTQYF. The full variable domain, its missing parts supplied by reference TRBV7-9 and TRBJ2-3, is DTGVSQNPRHKITKRGQNVTFRCDPISEHNRLYWYRQTLGQGPEFLTYFQNEAQLEKSRLLSDRFSAERPKGSFSTLEIQRTEQGDSAMYLCASAGGPDTQYFGPGTRLTVL.

CDR3 nucleotide sequence: TGTGCCAGCAGCCCCCAAACGGGCGGGGTAGAGACCCAGTACTTC. Residues: CASSPQTGGVETQYF. The V call is TRBV7-6, the J call TRBJ2-5; a possible D gene is TRBD2 (6 bases). CDR1 SGHVS and CDR2 FNYEAQ come from the germline V gene. The CDR3 loop spans 15 amino acids. V was shortened by 5 bases and J by 4 bases, with 17 bases between the two germline ends.

This clone was seen once. This rearrangement joins TRBV7-8 to TRBJ1-3; D unresolved. There are 16 residues in the CDR3. Looked up from germline, CDR1 is SGHVS and CDR2 is FQNEAQ. V was shortened by 2 bases and J by 0 bases, with 11 bases between the two germline ends. The CDR3, as DNA: TGTGCCAGCAGCTTACAAAGCCAGGTCTCTGGAAACACCATATATTTT. It specifies CASSLQSQVSGNTIYF. Drawing the rest from reference TRBV7-8 and TRBJ1-3, the complete variable domain is GAGVSQSPRYKVAKRGQDVALRCDPISGHVSLFWYQQALGQGPEFLTYFQNEAQLDKSGLPSDRFFAERPEGSVSTLKIQRTQQEDSAVYLCASSLQSQVSGNTIYFGEGSWLTVV.

V is TRBV24-1 and J is TRBJ1-3; tentative D call: TRBD1 (6 bases). The germline V gene has CDR1 KGHDR and CDR2 SFDVKD. The length of the CDR3 is 14 residues. Trimming shortened V by 9 bases and J by 0 bases, and 11 bases separated the two germline ends. CDR3 protein: CATPGTSSGNTIYF. Here the CDR3 DNA reads TGTGCCACCCCCGGGACAAGCTCTGGAAACACCATATATTTT.

V gene TRBV19 combines with J gene TRBJ2-3, with D tentatively TRBD2 (5 bases). The CDR3 sequence is 12 residues long. Trimming took off 8 bases at V and 2 bases at J, with 8 bases between the two ends. Germline CDR1 and CDR2: LNHDA and SQIVND (reference sequence). The CDR3 is CASARDTDTQYF. CDR3 DNA: TGTGCCAGTGCCCGGGACACAGATACGCAGTATTTT.

V is TRBV7-8 and J is TRBJ2-7; D is possibly TRBD1 (7 bases). V shed 3 bases and J shed 5 bases, with 11 bases lying between them. Germline loops: CDR1 SGHVS, CDR2 FQNEAQ. The CDR3 extends over 13 amino acids. DNA for the CDR3: TGTGCCAGCAGCTTCGCGGGGACAGACGAGCAGTACTTC. This gives the protein CASSFAGTDEQYF.

This sequence joins TRBV25-1 and TRBJ1-3; D is possibly TRBD1 (6 bases). Germline V CDR1 and CDR2: MGHDK, SYGVNS. This CDR3 contains 15 residues. The V end lost 3 bases, the J end lost 7 bases, and 16 bases lay between the germline ends. CDR3 in amino acids: CASSDWTVTKNTIYF. As DNA, the CDR3 is TGTGCCAGCAGTGATTGGACAGTAACGAAGAACACCATATATTTT.

This clone was observed once. The rearrangement links TRBV3-1 (or the pseudogene TRBV3-2) to TRBJ1-2; no reliable D call. Germline V gives CDR1 LGHDT, CDR2 YNNKEL (reference sequence). This CDR3 spans 12 amino acids. The V end lost 0 bases, the J end lost 8 bases, and 7 bases lay between the germline ends. The CDR3 sequence is CASSQEGDGYTF. The CDR3 DNA is TGTGCCAGCAGCCAAGAGGGCGACGGCTACACCTTC.

Comments on this clone: Other DNA sequences in this specimen translate into the identical CDR3. The chain uses TRBV19 and TRBJ1-5, with D hard to call. Germline V lookup: CDR1 LNHDA, CDR2 SQIVND (reference sequence). Between the trimmed V and J ends, which lost 6 bases and 0 bases, there was a span of 9 bases. The CDR3 has 14 amino acids. The CDR3 here is CASSRWSSNQPQHF. The DNA for the CDR3 is TGTGCCAGTAGCCGGTGGAGTAGCAATCAGCCCCAGCATTTT.